The 20 T cell receptor beta chains presented below share a single source sample, sequenced in a study of blood T cells in healthy people across ages. Sample-barcoded 5' priming and a J-beta primer mix drove a second PCR of about 6 to 12 cycles. TCRdb independently ran MiXCR on the 5' RACE reads; one entry per CDR3 protein. The table includes roughly 570,000 distinct CDR3 sequences, 27% detected once. Specimen: blood. These receptors were taken from a woman aged 65 to 85 in good health.

The V and J genes are TRBV7-3 and TRBJ2-5; D ambiguous. The J call may be in error: the DNA end matches TRBJ2-1 better. CDR1 and CDR2 from the germline V gene are SGHTA and FQGTGA. The CDR3 length is 12 residues. CDR3 region: CASSSPDNEQFF. The CDR3 DNA reads TGTGCCAGCAGCTCCCCCGACAATGAGCAGTTCTTC.

The table lists this clonotype with a few counts. The chain carries TRBV7-2 and TRBJ1-4, with D tentatively TRBD1 (6 bases). Trimming removed 3 bases at V and 0 bases at J, with 11 bases between. The CDR3 sequence is 16 residues long. Germline assignment: CDR1 SGHTA and CDR2 FQGNSA. The DNA of the CDR3 is TGTGCCAGCAGCTTTAGAAGGACAGCAACTAATGAAAAACTGTTTTTT. As protein: CASSFRRTATNEKLFF.

The chain has TRBV2 and TRBJ1-3; the match to TRBD1 covers 9 bases. The CDR3 is 15 amino acids. Losses at the gene ends were 4 bases for V and 2 bases for J; bases not matched to a gene: 3. Germline CDR1 is SNHLY and CDR2 is FYNNEI. For the CDR3, the DNA is TGTGCCAGCAGTGCCCGACAGGGGGCTGGAAACACCATATATTTT. The encoded protein is CASSARQGAGNTIYF.

This chain connects TRBV5-1 to TRBJ1-2, with a possible D match to TRBD1 (5 bases). Trimming took off 2 bases at V and 4 bases at J, with 12 bases between the two ends. The germline V gene encodes CDR1 SGHRS and CDR2 YFSETQ. The CDR3 consists of 14 residues. CDR3 in amino acids: CASSLNRLAYGYTF. DNA of the CDR3: TGCGCCAGCAGCTTAAACAGGTTAGCCTATGGCTACACCTTC.

The chain combines TRBV18 with TRBJ2-1, with TRBD1 as a possible D gene (5 bases). Looked up from germline, CDR1 is KGHSH and CDR2 is LQKENI. This CDR3 has 14 amino acids. The V end lost 5 bases, the J end lost 6 bases, and 14 bases lay between the germline ends. CDR3 sequence: CASSEQGVGNEQFF. The CDR3 nucleotides read TGTGCCAGCTCAGAGCAGGGTGTAGGCAATGAGCAGTTCTTC.

This clonotype was seen a few times. The V gene is TRBV3-1, the J gene TRBJ1-2; TRBD1 matches 9 bases. V dropped 2 bases and J dropped 3; count of bases not matched to a gene: 4. The CDR3 is 15 amino acids. Germline V gene data show CDR1 as LGHDT and CDR2 as YNNKEL (reference sequence). The CDR3 loop is CASSQLQGADYGYTF. In nucleotides, the CDR3 is TGTGCCAGCAGCCAATTACAGGGGGCGGACTATGGCTACACCTTC.

The chain has TRBV7-2 and TRBJ2-7; D not resolved. The V and J ends lost 8 bases and 3 bases respectively, with 8 bases between them. The CDR3 consists of 11 residues. Germline V gene data show CDR1 as SGHTA and CDR2 as FQGNSA. CDR3 nucleotide sequence: TGTGCCAGCCGTCTAAACTACGAGCAGTACTTC. This encodes CASRLNYEQYF.

This clonotype has only a few counts. The CDR3 reads CASRRDRGGNTEAFF. For the CDR3, the DNA is TGCGCCAGCCGACGGGACAGGGGGGGAAACACTGAAGCTTTCTTT. This chain connects TRBV5-1 to TRBJ1-1, with TRBD1 matching over 11 bases. The CDR3 extends over 15 amino acids. From germline, CDR1 is SGHRS and CDR2 YFSETQ. J gave up 2 bases and V 7 bases, and 7 bases lay outside the gene matches.

The table lists this clonotype with a few counts. This sequence joins TRBV21-1 and TRBJ2-7; the table's D call, TRBD1, was not checked against the DNA. TRBV21-1 is listed as a pseudogene. The CDR3 loop spans 16 amino acids. CDR3: CASSKGAGKESYEQYF. CDR3 DNA: TGTGCCAGCAGCAAAGGGGCGGGGAAAGAATCCTACGAGCAGTACTTC.

The rearrangement uses TRBV2 and TRBJ2-3, with a possible D match to TRBD1 (5 bases). The CDR3 spans 14 residues. CDR1 SNHLY and CDR2 FYNNEI come from the germline V gene. The V and J ends lost 5 bases and 2 bases respectively, with 11 bases between them. The CDR3 sequence is CASSKDIHTDTQYF. Here the CDR3 DNA reads TGTGCCAGCAGTAAGGACATCCACACAGATACGCAGTATTTT. The whole variable domain, filled in from reference TRBV2 and TRBJ2-3, reads EPEVTQTPSHQVTQMGQEVILRCVPISNHLYFYWYRQILGQKVEFLVSFYNNEISEKSEIFDDQFSVERPDGSNFTLKIRSTKLEDSAMYFCASSKDIHTDTQYFGPGTRLTVL.

The chain couples TRBV19 to TRBJ1-5; D remains unclear. This CDR3 has 16 amino acids. Trimming took 4 bases from V and 0 from J, leaving 13 bases between them. Germline loops: CDR1 LNHDA, CDR2 SQIVND (reference sequence). CDR3 protein: CASSTSSWDSNQPQHF. Written as DNA, the CDR3 is TGTGCCAGTAGTACCTCGAGCTGGGATAGCAATCAGCCCCAGCATTTT.

This clonotype was seen a few times. The CDR3, as DNA: TGTGCCAGCAGTTTATCGGAGGGGGGGAAAGAGCAGTACTTC. This gives the protein CASSLSEGGKEQYF. The rearrangement links TRBV27 to TRBJ2-7; D might be TRBD2 (7 bases). This CDR3 has 14 residues. Germline values: CDR1 MNHEY, CDR2 SMNVEV (reference sequence). Trimming removed 0 bases from V and 7 bases from J, with 13 bases in between.

Only a few counts were recorded for this clonotype. V and J are TRBV9 and TRBJ1-3; D is uncertain. From germline, CDR1 is SGDLS and CDR2 YYNGEE. This CDR3 region has 16 residues. With 0 bases removed from V and 0 bases from J, the gap between germline ends came to 10 bases. The CDR3 here is CASSVALADSGNTIYF. Written as DNA, the CDR3 is TGTGCCAGCAGCGTAGCTCTGGCAGACTCTGGAAACACCATATATTTT.

V and J are TRBV7-2 and TRBJ2-5, with TRBD1 identical over 10 bases. TRBJ2-7 explains the end of the DNA better; the J call may be wrong. The CDR3 totals 17 residues. Germline loops: CDR1 SGHTA, CDR2 FQGNSA. CDR3 region: CASSLASLRDRGHEQYF. Written as DNA, the CDR3 is TGTGCCAGCAGCTTAGCCAGCCTTCGGGACAGGGGCCACGAGCAGTACTTC.

The chain links TRBV7-9 to TRBJ1-4, with D hard to call. The CDR3 sequence is 15 residues long. Germline loops: CDR1 SEHNR, CDR2 FQNEAQ (reference sequence). V was cut by 6 bases and J by 1 base, with 12 bases left in between. The CDR3 DNA follows: TGTGCCAGCAGTTCCCCGGGATTAACTAATGAAAAACTGTTTTTT. Protein product: CASSSPGLTNEKLFF.

The chain links TRBV6-2 or TRBV6-3 to TRBJ2-5, with D possibly TRBD2 on 6 matching bases. This CDR3 is 15 amino acids long. Trimming pared 7 bases from V and 11 bases from J, leaving 26 bases between. Germline V gene lookup returns CDR1 MNHEY and CDR2 SVGEGT. The chain's CDR3 is CASKPLGTFLRGQYF. In nucleotides, the CDR3 is TGTGCCAGCAAACCCTTGGGGACTTTTCTACGAGGGCAGTACTTC.

In this sample, this clonotype turned up a few times. This chain links TRBV4-3 with TRBJ2-3; 14 nucleotides agree with TRBD2. J was trimmed by 0 bases and V by 4 bases; bases with no gene match: 3. Germline lookup yields CDR1 LGHNA and CDR2 YSLEER. The CDR3 consists of 17 residues. In DNA, the CDR3 is TGCGCCAGCAGCCCCCGGACTAGCGGGGGGAGCACAGATACGCAGTATTTT. Its translation: CASSPRTSGGSTDTQYF.

The chain is built from TRBV12-3 or TRBV12-4 and TRBJ1-6; 7 nucleotides match TRBD1. The ends lost 6 bases at V and 9 bases at J; junction bases unmatched: 11. The CDR3 runs to 15 residues. The CDR3, as DNA: TGTGCCAGCAGGGTCCAGGGGGAATGGGGTTCACCCCTCCACTTT. It translates to CASRVQGEWGSPLHF.

J is TRBJ1-1 and V is TRBV6-6, with D possibly being TRBD1 (5 bases). Between the trimmed V and J ends, which lost 8 bases and 4 bases, there was a span of 14 bases. The CDR3 runs to 13 residues. Germline assignment: CDR1 MNHNY and CDR2 SVGAGI (reference sequence). This CDR3 is CASGTGRGTEAFF. In DNA, the CDR3 is TGTGCCAGCGGGACGGGGCGCGGCACTGAAGCTTTCTTT.

The chain carries TRBV7-3 and TRBJ2-2; TRBD2 might be the D (5 bases). V dropped 3 bases and J dropped 0 bases, with 14 bases sitting between them. Germline loops: CDR1 SGHTA, CDR2 FQGTGA. This CDR3 is built from 17 residues. The CDR3 bases are TGTGCCAGCAGCTTCCATGCTAGCAGCCCGAACACCGGGGAGCTGTTTTTT. Translation: CASSFHASSPNTGELFF.